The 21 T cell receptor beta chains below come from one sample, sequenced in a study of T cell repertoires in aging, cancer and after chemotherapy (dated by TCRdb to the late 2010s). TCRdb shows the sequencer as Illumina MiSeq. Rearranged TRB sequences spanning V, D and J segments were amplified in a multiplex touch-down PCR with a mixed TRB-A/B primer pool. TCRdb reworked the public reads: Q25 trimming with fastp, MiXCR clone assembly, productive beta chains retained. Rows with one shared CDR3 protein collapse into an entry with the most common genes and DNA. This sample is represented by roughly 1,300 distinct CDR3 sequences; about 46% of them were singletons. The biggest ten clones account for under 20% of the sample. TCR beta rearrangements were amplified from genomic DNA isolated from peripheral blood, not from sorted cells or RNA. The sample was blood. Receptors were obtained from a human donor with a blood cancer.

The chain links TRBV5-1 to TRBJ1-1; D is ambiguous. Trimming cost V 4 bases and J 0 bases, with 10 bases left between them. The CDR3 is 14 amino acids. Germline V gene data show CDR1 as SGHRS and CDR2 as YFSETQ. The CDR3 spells CASSIRDLNTEAFF. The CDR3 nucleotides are TGCGCCAGCAGCATTCGGGATCTGAACACTGAAGCTTTCTTT.

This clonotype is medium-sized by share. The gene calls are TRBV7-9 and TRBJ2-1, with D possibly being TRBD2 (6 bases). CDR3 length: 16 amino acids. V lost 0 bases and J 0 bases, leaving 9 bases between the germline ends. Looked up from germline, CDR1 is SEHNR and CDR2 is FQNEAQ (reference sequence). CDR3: CASSLAFGSSYNEQFF. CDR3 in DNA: TGTGCCAGCAGCTTAGCTTTCGGGAGCTCCTACAATGAGCAGTTCTTC.

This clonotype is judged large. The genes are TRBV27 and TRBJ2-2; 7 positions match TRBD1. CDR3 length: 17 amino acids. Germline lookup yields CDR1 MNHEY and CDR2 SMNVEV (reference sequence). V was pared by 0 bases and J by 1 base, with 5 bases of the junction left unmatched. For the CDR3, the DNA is TGTGCCAGCAGTTTATCGAGCGACAGGGTGAACACCGGGGAGCTGTTTTTT. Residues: CASSLSSDRVNTGELFF.

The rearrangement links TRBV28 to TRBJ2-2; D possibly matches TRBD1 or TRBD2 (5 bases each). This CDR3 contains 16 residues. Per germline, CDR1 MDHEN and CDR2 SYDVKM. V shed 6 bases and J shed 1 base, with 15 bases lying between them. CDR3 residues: CASRAREPRNTGELFF. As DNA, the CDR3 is TGTGCCAGCAGGGCCAGGGAGCCGAGGAACACCGGGGAGCTGTTTTTT.

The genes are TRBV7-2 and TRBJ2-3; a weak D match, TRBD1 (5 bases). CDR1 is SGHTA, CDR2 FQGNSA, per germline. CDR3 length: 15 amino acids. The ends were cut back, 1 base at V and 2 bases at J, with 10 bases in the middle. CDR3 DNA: TGTGCCAGCAGCTTAGAAAACAGGCTCACAGATACGCAGTATTTT. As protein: CASSLENRLTDTQYF.

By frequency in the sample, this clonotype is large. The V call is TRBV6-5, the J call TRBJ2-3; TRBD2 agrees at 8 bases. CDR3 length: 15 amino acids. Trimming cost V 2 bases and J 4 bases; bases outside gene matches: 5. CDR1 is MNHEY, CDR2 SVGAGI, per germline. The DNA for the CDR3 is TGTGCCAGCAGTTACAGCGGGGGATTCGCAGATACGCAGTATTTT. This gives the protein CASSYSGGFADTQYF.

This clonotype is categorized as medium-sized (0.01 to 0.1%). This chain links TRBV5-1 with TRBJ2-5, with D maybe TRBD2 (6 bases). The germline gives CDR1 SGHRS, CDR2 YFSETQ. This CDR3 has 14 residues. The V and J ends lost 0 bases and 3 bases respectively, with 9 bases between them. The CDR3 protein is CASSLAAGKETQYF. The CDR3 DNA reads TGCGCCAGCAGCTTGGCGGCGGGGAAAGAGACCCAGTACTTC.

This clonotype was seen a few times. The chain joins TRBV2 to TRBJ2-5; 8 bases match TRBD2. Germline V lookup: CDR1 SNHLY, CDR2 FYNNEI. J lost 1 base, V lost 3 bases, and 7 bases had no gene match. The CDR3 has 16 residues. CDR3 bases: TGTGCCAGCAGTGACCGGGGCGGGGGGCCCCAAGAGACCCAGTACTTC. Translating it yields CASSDRGGGPQETQYF.

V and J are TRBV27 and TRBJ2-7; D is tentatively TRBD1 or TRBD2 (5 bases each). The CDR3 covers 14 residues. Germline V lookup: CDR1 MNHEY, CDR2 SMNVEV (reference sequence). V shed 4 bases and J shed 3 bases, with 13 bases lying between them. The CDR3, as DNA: TGTGCCAGCAGTTCCGGGACGGAATTCTACGAGCAGTACTTC. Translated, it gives CASSSGTEFYEQYF.

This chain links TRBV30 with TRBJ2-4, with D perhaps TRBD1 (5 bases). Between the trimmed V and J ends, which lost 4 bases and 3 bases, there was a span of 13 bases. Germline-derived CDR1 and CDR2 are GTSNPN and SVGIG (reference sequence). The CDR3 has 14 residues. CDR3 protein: CAWNWGRGKNIQYF. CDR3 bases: TGTGCCTGGAACTGGGGAAGGGGCAAAAACATTCAGTACTTC. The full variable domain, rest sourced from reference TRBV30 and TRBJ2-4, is SQTIHQWPATLVQPVGSPLSLECTVEGTSNPNLYWYRQAAGRGLQLLFYSVGIGQISSEVPQNLSASRPQDRQFILSSKKLLLSDSGFYLCAWNWGRGKNIQYFGAGTRLSVL.

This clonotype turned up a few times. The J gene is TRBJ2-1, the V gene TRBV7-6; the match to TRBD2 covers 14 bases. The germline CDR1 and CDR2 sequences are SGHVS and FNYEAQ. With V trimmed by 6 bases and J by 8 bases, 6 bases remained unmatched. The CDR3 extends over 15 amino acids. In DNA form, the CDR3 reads TGTGCCAGCAGTAGACTAGCGGGAGGGCCCCATGAGCAGTTCTTC. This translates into CASSRLAGGPHEQFF.

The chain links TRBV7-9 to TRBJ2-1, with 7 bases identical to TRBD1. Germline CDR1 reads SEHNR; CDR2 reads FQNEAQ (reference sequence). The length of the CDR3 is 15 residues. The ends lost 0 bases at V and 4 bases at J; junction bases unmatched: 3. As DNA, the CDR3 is TGTGCCAGCAGCTTAGCACAGGGGATTTACAATGAGCAGTTCTTC. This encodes CASSLAQGIYNEQFF.

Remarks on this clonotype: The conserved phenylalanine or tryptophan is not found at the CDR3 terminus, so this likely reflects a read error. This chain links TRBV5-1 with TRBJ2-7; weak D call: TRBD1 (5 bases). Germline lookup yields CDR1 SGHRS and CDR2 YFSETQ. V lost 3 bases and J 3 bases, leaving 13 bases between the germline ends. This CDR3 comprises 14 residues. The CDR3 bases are TGCGCCAGCAGCTCCGGTCCAGGGCACTACGAGCAGTACTCC. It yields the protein CASSSGPGHYEQYS.

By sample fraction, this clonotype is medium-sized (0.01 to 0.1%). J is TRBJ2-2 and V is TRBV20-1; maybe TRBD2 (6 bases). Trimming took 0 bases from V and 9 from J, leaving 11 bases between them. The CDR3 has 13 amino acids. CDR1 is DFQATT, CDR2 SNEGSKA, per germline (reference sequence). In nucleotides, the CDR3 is TGCAGTGCTAGAGACGGGGAGGCCAGGGAGCTGTTTTTT. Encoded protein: CSARDGEARELFF.

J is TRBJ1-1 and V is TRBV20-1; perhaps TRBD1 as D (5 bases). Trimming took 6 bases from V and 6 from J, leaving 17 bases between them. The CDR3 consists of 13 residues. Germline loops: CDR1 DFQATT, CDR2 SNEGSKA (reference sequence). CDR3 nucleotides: TGCAGTGCGTCAGCCCGGTTAGGGGCTGAAGCTTTCTTT. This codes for CSASARLGAEAFF.

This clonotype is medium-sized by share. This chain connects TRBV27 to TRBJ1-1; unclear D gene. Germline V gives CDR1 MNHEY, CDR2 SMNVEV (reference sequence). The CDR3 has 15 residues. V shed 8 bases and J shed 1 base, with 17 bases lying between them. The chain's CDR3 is CASYPLGTTNTEAFF. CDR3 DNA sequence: TGTGCCAGCTACCCCCTTGGTACAACGAACACTGAAGCTTTCTTT.

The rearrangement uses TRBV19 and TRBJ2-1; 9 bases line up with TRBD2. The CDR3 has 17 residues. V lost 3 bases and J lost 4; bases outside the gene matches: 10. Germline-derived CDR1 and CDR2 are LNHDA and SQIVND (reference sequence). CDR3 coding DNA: TGTGCCAGTAGTATTAGCGGTAGCGGGAGATCATACAATGAGCAGTTCTTC. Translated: CASSISGSGRSYNEQFF.

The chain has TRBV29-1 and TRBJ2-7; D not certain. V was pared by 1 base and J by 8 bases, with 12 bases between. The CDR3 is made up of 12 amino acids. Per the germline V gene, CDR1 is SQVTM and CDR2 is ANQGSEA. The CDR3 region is CSVEGQDVQQYF. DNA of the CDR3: TGCAGCGTTGAAGGTCAGGATGTACAGCAGTACTTC.

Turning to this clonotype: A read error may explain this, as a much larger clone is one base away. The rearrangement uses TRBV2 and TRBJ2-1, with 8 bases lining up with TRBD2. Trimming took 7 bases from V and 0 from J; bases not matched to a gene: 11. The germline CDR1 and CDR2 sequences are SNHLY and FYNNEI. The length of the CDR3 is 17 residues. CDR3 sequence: CASTRTSMGLSYNEQFF. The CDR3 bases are TGTGCCAGCACCCGGACTAGCATGGGGCTCTCCTACAATGAGCAGTTCTTC.

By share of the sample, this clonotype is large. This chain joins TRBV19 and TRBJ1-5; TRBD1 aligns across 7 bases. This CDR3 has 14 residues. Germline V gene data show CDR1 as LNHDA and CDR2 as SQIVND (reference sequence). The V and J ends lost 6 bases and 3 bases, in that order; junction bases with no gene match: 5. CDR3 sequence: CASSRDSPNQPQHF. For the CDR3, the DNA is TGTGCCAGTAGCCGGGACAGTCCCAATCAGCCCCAGCATTTT.

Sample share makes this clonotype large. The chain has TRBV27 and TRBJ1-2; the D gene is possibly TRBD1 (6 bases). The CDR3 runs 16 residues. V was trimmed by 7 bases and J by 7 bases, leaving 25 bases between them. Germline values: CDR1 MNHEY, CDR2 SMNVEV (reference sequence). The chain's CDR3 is CASNPPQPTGGIGYTF. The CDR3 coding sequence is TGTGCCAGCAACCCCCCGCAGCCGACAGGAGGAATTGGCTACACCTTC.